The 8 T cell receptor beta chains below all came from one sample that was sequenced in a study of T-cell memory formation after mild COVID-19. TCRdb re-derived calls from the 5' RACE reads in MiXCR, one entry per CDR3 protein. This table holds about 400,000 distinct CDR3 sequences, 14% found once. The sample comprised PBMCs or a T cell subset sorted from them (not recorded which). The receptors stem from a man aged 18 to 30 who had mild COVID-19 (a few samples of this study predate the infection). Cell type and time point are not known.

The chain uses TRBV20-1 and TRBJ2-5, with 10 bases fitting TRBD2. Germline values: CDR1 DFQATT, CDR2 SNEGSKA (reference sequence). This CDR3 spans 16 amino acids. With 6 bases clipped from V and 4 bases from J, the junction kept 14 bases outside the gene matches. CDR3 residues: CSATSLSSGGLETQYF. The DNA for the CDR3 is TGCAGTGCCACGTCTTTGTCTAGCGGGGGCTTAGAGACCCAGTACTTC.

The chain recombines TRBV20-1 with TRBJ2-7; D remains ambiguous. This CDR3 is built from 14 residues. CDR1 and CDR2 from the germline V gene are DFQATT and SNEGSKA (reference sequence). The V gene lost 2 bases and the J gene lost 2 bases, with 13 bases spanning the gap. This CDR3 reads CSARLAEQTYEQYF. The CDR3 DNA is TGCAGTGCTAGACTCGCGGAACAGACCTACGAGCAGTACTTC.

This clonotype was found a few times. The chain couples TRBV6-2 or TRBV6-3 to TRBJ1-1; 7 bases map to TRBD1. CDR1 and CDR2 from the germline V gene are MNHEY and SVGEGT. This CDR3 comprises 15 residues. The J segment lost 3 bases and the V segment lost 5 bases, leaving 9 bases of the junction unmatched. CDR3 in DNA: TGTGCCAGCAGTCACCTCAGGGGGAAGGACACTGAAGCTTTCTTT. This encodes CASSHLRGKDTEAFF.

This clonotype has ten or more counts. The rearrangement joins TRBV19 to TRBJ1-1; D unresolved. The CDR3 has 13 amino acids. Germline V gives CDR1 LNHDA, CDR2 SQIVND (reference sequence). Trimming took 1 base from V and 0 from J, leaving 3 bases between them. CDR3 sequence (DNA): TGTGCCAGTAGTATAGGGATGAACACTGAAGCTTTCTTT. Encoded protein: CASSIGMNTEAFF. The complete variable domain, with remaining parts taken from reference TRBV19 and TRBJ1-1, reads DGGITQSPKYLFRKEGQNVTLSCEQNLNHDAMYWYRQDPGQGLRLIYYSQIVNDFQKGDIAEGYSVSREKKESFPLTVTSAQKNPTAFYLCASSIGMNTEAFFGQGTRLTVV.

The rearrangement links TRBV14 to TRBJ2-1; TRBD1 is a possible D gene (5 bases). V lost 2 bases, J lost 5 bases, and 10 bases lay in between. Per the germline V gene, CDR1 is SGHDN and CDR2 is FVKESK. The CDR3 consists of 14 residues. The CDR3 coding sequence is TGTGCCAGCAGCCAAATAGGGGCTAACAATGAGCAGTTCTTC. Its translation is CASSQIGANNEQFF.

The table lists this clonotype with a few counts. This chain uses TRBV6-6 with TRBJ1-1; 7 positions match TRBD1. V trimming: 2 bases; J trimming: 2 bases; junction bases outside the gene matches: 8. In germline, CDR1 is MNHNY, CDR2 SVGAGI (reference sequence). CDR3 size: 16 residues. CDR3 amino acids: CASSYTRTGANTEAFF. Written as DNA, the CDR3 is TGTGCCAGCAGTTACACGCGTACAGGGGCCAACACTGAAGCTTTCTTT.

In this sample, this clonotype turned up a few times. The CDR3 protein is CASSERGVRPQHF. In DNA form, the CDR3 reads TGTGCCAGCAGTGAGAGGGGGGTGAGGCCCCAGCATTTT. This chain connects TRBV6-5 to TRBJ1-5, with a possible D match to TRBD1 (6 bases). V lost 5 bases to trimming and J lost 9 bases, with 14 bases between them. The CDR3 has 13 amino acids. Per germline, CDR1 MNHEY and CDR2 SVGAGI.

This clonotype was detected many times. The J gene is TRBJ2-3, the V gene TRBV5-1; TRBD1 matches 8 bases. Germline trimming cut 4 bases from V and 4 bases from J; bases unmatched to any gene: 2. Germline V gene lookup returns CDR1 SGHRS and CDR2 YFSETQ. This CDR3 comprises 13 residues. Here the CDR3 reads CASSQQGADTQYF. In DNA, the CDR3 is TGCGCCAGCAGCCAACAGGGGGCAGATACGCAGTATTTT.